A single sample is the source of the 14 T cell receptor beta chains below, sequenced in a study of post-analysis software for immune sequencing data. These TCRs are of unknown antigen specificity. General study results and limits: Included in a set of about five TRBV segments more frequent in patients than controls were TRBV5-6, TRBV5-1 and TRBV20-1.

Unique molecular identifiers had been added to the TCR beta cDNA libraries. TCRdb re-called the PCR reads through MiXCR, storing one row per CDR3 protein. The sample includes 750,000 to 900,000 distinct CDR3 sequences, around 46% of them seen just once. The sequencing input was blood. These receptor sequences come from a girl aged 10 to 17 with multiple sclerosis.

The chain uses TRBV19 and TRBJ2-7, with 9 bases lining up with TRBD1. The CDR3 loop spans 14 amino acids. Per germline, CDR1 LNHDA and CDR2 SQIVND (reference sequence). The V gene end was trimmed by 8 bases and the J gene end by 3 bases; junction bases not matched to a gene: 8. In DNA, the CDR3 is TGTGCCAGTCAAGCCGGGACAGGGAGCTACGAGCAGTACTTC. The encoded protein is CASQAGTGSYEQYF. Complete variable domain (other parts from reference TRBV19 and TRBJ2-7): DGGITQSPKYLFRKEGQNVTLSCEQNLNHDAMYWYRQDPGQGLRLIYYSQIVNDFQKGDIAEGYSVSREKKESFPLTVTSAQKNPTAFYLCASQAGTGSYEQYFGPGTRLTVT.

This clonotype appeared a few times. CDR3 region: CSANPLAGVGDTQYF. The CDR3 DNA reads as TGCAGTGCGAACCCCCTAGCGGGAGTTGGAGATACGCAGTATTTT. The chain has TRBV20-1 and TRBJ2-3; 10 positions agree with TRBD2. From germline, CDR1 is DFQATT and CDR2 SNEGSKA (reference sequence). This CDR3 is 15 amino acids long. V was pared by 6 bases and J by 5 bases, with 11 bases of the junction left unmatched.

The chain couples TRBV7-2 to TRBJ2-7; TRBD1 is a possible D gene (6 bases). The CDR3 is 14 residues long. The germline V and J ends were trimmed by 0 bases and 12 bases, with 18 bases remaining between them. From germline, CDR1 is SGHTA and CDR2 FQGNSA. CDR3 region: CASSLAGGEGVRYF. The CDR3 DNA sequence: TGTGCCAGCAGCTTAGCGGGCGGTGAGGGGGTGCGGTACTTC.

The V and J genes are TRBV7-2 and TRBJ2-4, with TRBD1 identical over 8 bases. This CDR3 is 17 amino acids long. The V gene end was trimmed by 5 bases and the J gene end by 2 bases; junction bases not matched to a gene: 11. CDR1 and CDR2 from the germline V gene are SGHTA and FQGNSA. The CDR3: CASSLRTGGLSKNIQYF. The CDR3 coding sequence is TGTGCCAGCAGCCTCCGTACAGGGGGACTTTCCAAAAACATTCAGTACTTC.

This rearrangement joins TRBV13 to TRBJ2-3; 7 bases are shared with TRBD2. Germline V gene lookup returns CDR1 PRHDT and CDR2 FYEKMQ (reference sequence). V dropped 6 bases and J dropped 2; count of bases not matched to a gene: 14. This CDR3 is 17 amino acids long. The CDR3 region is CASSSMTSRPYTDTQYF. CDR3 DNA: TGTGCCAGCAGTTCGATGACTAGCAGACCCTACACAGATACGCAGTATTTT.

V and J are TRBV6-2 or TRBV6-3 and TRBJ1-1; 7 nucleotides agree with TRBD1. Germline V gene sequence: CDR1 MNHEY, CDR2 SVGEGT. This CDR3 spans 17 amino acids. Trimming removed 6 bases from V and 0 bases from J; junction bases left unmatched: 13. The CDR3 is CASSSRGGGGMNTEAFF. The CDR3 DNA sequence: TGTGCCAGCAGCTCCCGTGGAGGGGGCGGGATGAACACTGAAGCTTTCTTT.

The chain joins TRBV28 to TRBJ2-5; 13 nucleotides align to TRBD2. The CDR3 runs 16 residues. Per germline, CDR1 MDHEN and CDR2 SYDVKM. V shed 2 bases, J shed 11 bases, and the junction held 11 bases outside the gene matches. The CDR3 loop is CASSLPWTSGSWGQYF. CDR3 DNA sequence: TGTGCCAGCAGTTTACCCTGGACTAGCGGGAGTTGGGGGCAGTACTTC.

V is TRBV9 and J is TRBJ1-2; D may be TRBD1 (5 bases). The length of the CDR3 is 15 residues. From germline, CDR1 is SGDLS and CDR2 YYNGEE. The V and J ends lost 4 bases and 1 base respectively, with 14 bases between them. The CDR3 DNA reads as TGTGCCAGCAGCCCCGCCCAGGGTGGTAACTATGGCTACACCTTC. Translation: CASSPAQGGNYGYTF.

The chain uses TRBV29-1 and TRBJ1-2, with 9 bases matching TRBD1. Germline V gene lookup returns CDR1 SQVTM and CDR2 ANQGSEA. The J segment lost 2 bases and the V segment lost 6 bases, leaving 10 bases of the junction unmatched. This CDR3 region has 15 residues. The CDR3 loop is CSVVGQGKRNYGYTF. CDR3 in DNA: TGCAGCGTCGTGGGACAGGGAAAGAGAAACTATGGCTACACCTTC.

The chain employs TRBV24-1 and TRBJ2-2; a weak D match, TRBD2 (6 bases). The CDR3 sequence is 17 residues long. Germline V lookup: CDR1 KGHDR, CDR2 SFDVKD. Trimming stripped 3 bases from V and 5 bases from J, with 18 bases between. CDR3 nucleotide sequence: TGTGCCACCAGTGATCCCCAGGCGGGGCCTTTTACCGGGGAGCTGTTTTTT. This encodes CATSDPQAGPFTGELFF.

The chain is built from TRBV4-3 and TRBJ1-6, with D hard to call. The germline V and J ends were trimmed by 1 base and 14 bases, with 12 bases remaining between them. CDR1 is LGHNA and CDR2 is YSLEER in the germline V gene. This CDR3 has 13 amino acids. As DNA, the CDR3 is TGCGCCAGCAGCCAAGGTTACGGTTTAACCCTCCACTTT. Translating it yields CASSQGYGLTLHF.

This clonotype occurred a few times. V gene TRBV29-1 combines with J gene TRBJ2-7; D gene unclear. This CDR3 comprises 10 residues. CDR1 SQVTM and CDR2 ANQGSEA come from the germline V gene. The V end lost 7 bases, the J end lost 5 bases, and 9 bases lay between the germline ends. CDR3 DNA: TGCAGCGGTGTATCTGACGAGCAGTACTTC. Translated: CSGVSDEQYF.

The rearrangement joins TRBV6-6 to TRBJ2-7; D remains ambiguous. The CDR3 consists of 12 residues. Germline-derived CDR1 and CDR2 are MNHNY and SVGAGI (reference sequence). V was shortened by 8 bases and J by 3 bases, with 11 bases between the two germline ends. CDR3 loop: CASEPGNYEQYF. The CDR3 nucleotides are TGTGCCAGCGAACCGGGCAACTACGAGCAGTACTTC.

J is TRBJ2-7 and V is TRBV6-1; D tentatively fits TRBD1 or TRBD2 (5 bases each). Germline values: CDR1 MNHNS, CDR2 SASEGT. V gave up 4 bases and J gave up 0 bases, with 16 bases separating them. This CDR3 region has 16 residues. This CDR3 is CASSAEGWGLSYEQYF. Here the CDR3 DNA reads TGTGCCAGCAGTGCCGAGGGTTGGGGCCTCTCCTACGAGCAGTACTTC.